Below, 28 T cell receptor beta chains from the same sample are listed, as sequenced in a study of CD8 T cells in Susac syndrome. Reverse transcription used roughly 0.5 to 1 ug RNA and random hexamers. TCRdb passed the immunoSEQ multiplex PCR reads through MiXCR, listing each CDR3 protein once. Of roughly 160,000 distinct CDR3 sequences in the sample, 90% to 95% were seen once. Sequencing was performed on CD4+ T cells from PBMCs. The receptor source for this set is a human donor in good health.

The CDR3 region has the DNA TGTGCCACCAGTCCGGAGGGGAAGACCCAGTACTTC. It codes for CATSPEGKTQYF. V usage is TRBV15 and J usage is TRBJ2-5; TRBD2 might be the D (6 bases). The CDR3 has 12 amino acids. CDR1 LNHNV and CDR2 YYDKDF come from the germline V gene (reference sequence). V was clipped by 6 bases and J by 6 bases, with 11 bases between them.

This clonotype was seen just once. The chain joins TRBV4-3 to TRBJ2-3; D gene ambiguous. This CDR3 comprises 15 residues. V was cut by 0 bases and J by 0 bases, with 7 bases left in between. Germline-derived CDR1 and CDR2 are LGHNA and YSLEER. This CDR3 is CASSQEPQSTDTQYF. The CDR3 DNA is TGCGCCAGCAGCCAAGAACCCCAAAGCACAGATACGCAGTATTTT.

The J gene is TRBJ2-7, the V gene TRBV29-1; D is possibly TRBD2 (6 bases). The CDR3 covers 13 residues. The germline CDR1 and CDR2 sequences are SQVTM and ANQGSEA. V was clipped by 3 bases and J by 6 bases, with 15 bases between them. The DNA for the CDR3 is TGCAGCGTTGAGGCGGGGTTGGTGGGCGAGCAGTACTTC. This encodes CSVEAGLVGEQYF.

V gene TRBV6-6 combines with J gene TRBJ2-5, with 11 positions matching TRBD2. The CDR3 is 16 amino acids. J was trimmed by 0 bases and V by 4 bases; bases with no gene match: 4. Germline V gene lookup returns CDR1 MNHNY and CDR2 SVGAGI (reference sequence). CDR3 protein: CASSSSSGGNQETQYF. DNA for the CDR3: TGTGCCAGCAGTTCCTCTAGCGGGGGGAACCAAGAGACCCAGTACTTC.

The chain links TRBV25-1 to TRBJ2-2; D possibly corresponds to TRBD2 (6 bases). The germline CDR1 and CDR2 sequences are MGHDK and SYGVNS. The CDR3 sequence is 14 residues long. The V gene lost 5 bases and the J gene lost 1 base, with 8 bases spanning the gap. The CDR3 DNA follows: TGTGCCAGCAGTCAGGGACTGAACACCGGGGAGCTGTTTTTT. This sequence encodes CASSQGLNTGELFF.

The V gene is TRBV18, the J gene TRBJ2-1, with D possibly being TRBD1 (6 bases). V lost 2 bases and J 2 bases, leaving 13 bases between the germline ends. CDR3 length: 16 residues. From germline, CDR1 is KGHSH and CDR2 LQKENI. CDR3 nucleotide sequence: TGTGCCAGCTCACCAAAGGCCGGGACAACCTACAATGAGCAGTTCTTC. This translates into CASSPKAGTTYNEQFF. Full variable domain (rest looked up from reference TRBV18 and TRBJ2-1): NAGVMQNPRHLVRRRGQEARLRCSPMKGHSHVYWYRQLPEEGLKFMVYLQKENIIDESGMPKERFSAEFPKEGPSILRIQQVVRGDSAAYFCASSPKAGTTYNEQFFGPGTRLTVL.

The J gene is TRBJ2-7, the V gene TRBV20-1; 11 bases match TRBD2. This CDR3 is built from 14 residues. The germline gives CDR1 DFQATT, CDR2 SNEGSKA (reference sequence). The ends lost 5 bases at V and 6 bases at J; junction bases unmatched: 9. The CDR3 DNA is TGCAGTGCTTCTCGGACTAGCGGGCTGTCCGAGCAGTACTTC. As protein: CSASRTSGLSEQYF.

The CDR3: CASSFITVFSYEQYF. In DNA form, the CDR3 reads TGCGCCAGCAGCTTTATAACCGTGTTCTCCTACGAGCAGTACTTC. The genes are TRBV5-1 and TRBJ2-7; D remains ambiguous. The CDR3 covers 15 residues. The germline V gene encodes CDR1 SGHRS and CDR2 YFSETQ. The V end lost 2 bases, the J end lost 0 bases, and 12 bases lay between the germline ends.

This clonotype has just one count. The chain combines TRBV3-1 with TRBJ1-4; 10 bases agree with TRBD1. Trimming at V came to 5 bases and at J to 2 bases, leaving 8 bases not matched to a gene. Germline V CDR1 and CDR2: LGHDT, YNNKEL (reference sequence). This CDR3 has 17 residues. The CDR3 DNA reads as TGTGCCAGCAGCACCGGGACAGGGGCTGGTACTAATGAAAAACTGTTTTTT. Its translation: CASSTGTGAGTNEKLFF.

The V gene is TRBV11-3, the J gene TRBJ2-1, with a possible D match to TRBD2 (5 bases). CDR1 is SGHNT, CDR2 YENEEA, per germline. The CDR3 sequence is 12 residues long. V lost 6 bases, J lost 10 bases, and 13 bases lay in between. CDR3 residues: CASSPLGGEQFF. In DNA form, the CDR3 reads TGTGCCAGCAGTCCCCTCGGCGGGGAGCAGTTCTTC.

CDR3 region: CATRDGTGVSPLHF. CDR3 DNA: TGTGCCACCAGAGACGGGACAGGGGTTTCACCCCTCCACTTT. The chain employs TRBV15 and TRBJ1-6; 10 positions agree with TRBD1. The CDR3 spans 14 residues. The V and J ends lost 6 bases and 9 bases, in that order; junction bases with no gene match: 5. Germline CDR1 reads LNHNV; CDR2 reads YYDKDF (reference sequence). The whole variable domain, filled in from reference TRBV15 and TRBJ1-6, reads DAMVIQNPRYQVTQFGKPVTLSCSQTLNHNVMYWYQQKSSQAPKLLFHYYDKDFNNEADTPDNFQSRRPNTSFCFLDIRSPGLGDTAMYLCATRDGTGVSPLHFGNGTRLTVT.

The V and J genes are TRBV24-1 and TRBJ2-1; TRBD1 is a possible D gene (6 bases). This CDR3 comprises 15 residues. Trimming shortened V by 2 bases and J by 7 bases, and 14 bases separated the two germline ends. The germline gives CDR1 KGHDR, CDR2 SFDVKD. The CDR3 bases are TGTGCCACCAGTGATTCGGGACACAGTGCGAATGAGCAGTTCTTC. Protein product: CATSDSGHSANEQFF.

CDR3 sequence: CASSLVRQGASPLHF. The CDR3 nucleotides are TGTGCCAGCAGCTTAGTCCGACAGGGAGCCTCACCCCTCCACTTT. This chain links TRBV13 with TRBJ1-6; 7 positions agree with TRBD1. Trimming took 1 base from V and 10 from J; bases not matched to a gene: 7. Germline V gives CDR1 PRHDT, CDR2 FYEKMQ (reference sequence). There are 15 residues in the CDR3. The full variable domain, rest sourced from reference TRBV13 and TRBJ1-6, is AAGVIQSPRHLIKEKRETATLKCYPIPRHDTVYWYQQGPGQDPQFLISFYEKMQSDKGSIPDRFSAQQFSDYHSELNMSSLELGDSALYFCASSLVRQGASPLHFGNGTRLTVT.

This rearrangement joins TRBV6-2 or TRBV6-3 to TRBJ2-7; D is unclear. V gave up 5 bases and J gave up 4 bases, with 9 bases separating them. CDR3 length equals 12 residues. Germline V lookup: CDR1 MNHEY, CDR2 SVGEGT. As DNA, the CDR3 is TGTGCCAGCAGTGCCCTCAGTTACGAGCAGTACTTC. Translating gives CASSALSYEQYF.

V gene TRBV13 combines with J gene TRBJ1-2, with D unresolved. CDR1 PRHDT and CDR2 FYEKMQ come from the germline V gene (reference sequence). CDR3 length equals 14 residues. Trimming removed 3 bases from V and 2 bases from J, with 10 bases in between. The CDR3: CASSFIRQNYGYTF. CDR3 DNA sequence: TGTGCCAGCAGCTTTATTAGGCAGAACTATGGCTACACCTTC.

The V call is TRBV14, the J call TRBJ1-1, with 7 bases fitting TRBD1. From germline, CDR1 is SGHDN and CDR2 FVKESK. Trimming at V came to 2 bases and at J to 7 bases, leaving 1 base not matched to a gene. The CDR3 has 12 residues. The CDR3 loop reads CASSQWTGEAFF. The CDR3 nucleotides are TGTGCCAGCAGCCAATGGACAGGTGAAGCTTTCTTT.

V and J are TRBV29-1 and TRBJ1-1; D is perhaps TRBD1 (6 bases). Germline V gives CDR1 SQVTM, CDR2 ANQGSEA. The CDR3 is 12 amino acids. Trimming took 4 bases from V and 7 from J, leaving 13 bases between them. The CDR3 DNA reads as TGCAGCGTTGCCCGGGGGGGGCTTGAAGCTTTCTTT. Translation gives CSVARGGLEAFF.

The V gene is TRBV4-3, the J gene TRBJ2-1, with a weak D call TRBD2 (5 bases). Trimming pared 4 bases from V and 2 bases from J, leaving 12 bases between. The CDR3 length is 15 residues. Germline V gene data show CDR1 as LGHNA and CDR2 as YSLEER. The CDR3, as DNA: TGCGCCAGCAGCCCACGCCCCGGGGCCTACAATGAGCAGTTCTTC. Its protein product is CASSPRPGAYNEQFF.

The V call is TRBV20-1, the J call TRBJ2-1, with TRBD2 matching over 7 bases. The V gene end was trimmed by 3 bases and the J gene end by 4 bases; junction bases not matched to a gene: 3. This CDR3 is built from 13 residues. The germline V gene has CDR1 DFQATT and CDR2 SNEGSKA (reference sequence). This CDR3 reads CSASGGNYNEQFF. CDR3 nucleotides: TGCAGTGCTAGCGGGGGGAATTACAATGAGCAGTTCTTC.

The chain combines TRBV3-1 with TRBJ2-1; the D is unclear. Germline V gene sequence: CDR1 LGHDT, CDR2 YNNKEL (reference sequence). This CDR3 comprises 12 residues. With 4 bases removed from V and 10 bases from J, the gap between germline ends came to 11 bases. CDR3 sequence: CASSPPLGEQFF. CDR3 DNA sequence: TGTGCCAGCAGCCCGCCCCTAGGCGAGCAGTTCTTC.

The DNA of the CDR3 is TGTGCCTGCCTGCGGGACACTGAAGCTTTCTTT. Protein sequence: CACLRDTEAFF. V usage is TRBV30 and J usage is TRBJ1-1; no firm D call. The CDR3 contains 11 residues. V gave up 6 bases and J gave up 3 bases, with 8 bases separating them. Germline V gene data show CDR1 as GTSNPN and CDR2 as SVGIG (reference sequence).

CDR3 region: CASSYVPPNSPLHF. The CDR3 nucleotides are TGTGCCAGCAGTTACGTCCCCCCAAATTCACCCCTCCACTTT. The V call is TRBV6-5, the J call TRBJ1-6; no clear D gene. Germline V gene sequence: CDR1 MNHEY, CDR2 SVGAGI. V gave up 2 bases and J gave up 7 bases, with 9 bases separating them. The CDR3 runs 14 residues.

The chain couples TRBV7-2 to TRBJ2-1, with 9 bases matching TRBD2. The germline V gene encodes CDR1 SGHTA and CDR2 FQGNSA. The CDR3 sequence is 14 residues long. V shed 4 bases, J shed 9 bases, and the junction held 7 bases outside the gene matches. The CDR3 coding sequence is TGTGCCAGCAGCTACAGCGGGGGGTTTGGTGAGCAGTTCTTC. Translating it yields CASSYSGGFGEQFF.

In DNA, the CDR3 is TGTGCCAGCAGCTTAGGTACTGGTGGCGGGGGTACGCAGTATTTT. Encoded protein: CASSLGTGGGGTQYF. The V and J genes are TRBV7-9 and TRBJ2-3; 7 bases match TRBD2. The CDR3 extends over 15 amino acids. Germline V lookup: CDR1 SEHNR, CDR2 FQNEAQ (reference sequence). Trimming removed 1 base from V and 8 bases from J; junction bases left unmatched: 9.

V usage is TRBV27 and J usage is TRBJ2-4, with a tentative D call TRBD2 (6 bases). V was trimmed by 3 bases and J by 0 bases, leaving 9 bases between them. Germline V gene data show CDR1 as MNHEY and CDR2 as SMNVEV (reference sequence). The CDR3 covers 15 residues. CDR3 sequence reads: CASSLEGLAKNIQYF. Written as DNA, the CDR3 is TGTGCCAGCAGTTTGGAGGGACTAGCCAAAAACATTCAGTACTTC.

The V gene is TRBV5-6, the J gene TRBJ2-1; TRBD1 aligns across 9 bases. This CDR3 is 14 amino acids long. J gave up 12 bases and V 3 bases, and 10 bases lay outside the gene matches. CDR1 is SGHDT, CDR2 YYEEEE, per germline. The CDR3 protein is CASSYGTGGAGQFF. The DNA for the CDR3 is TGTGCCAGCAGCTATGGAACAGGGGGCGCGGGGCAGTTCTTC. Full variable domain (rest looked up from reference TRBV5-6 and TRBJ2-1): DAGVTQSPTHLIKTRGQQVTLRCSPKSGHDTVSWYQQALGQGPQFIFQYYEEEERQRGNFPDRFSGHQFPNYSSELNVNALLLGDSALYLCASSYGTGGAGQFFGPGTRLTVL.

The chain recombines TRBV9 with TRBJ2-7; TRBD1 aligns across 10 bases. Germline V gene data show CDR1 as SGDLS and CDR2 as YYNGEE. This CDR3 comprises 16 residues. Trimming took 0 bases from V and 4 from J; bases not matched to a gene: 7. The CDR3 sequence: CASSVDSGTGVYEQYF. In nucleotides, the CDR3 is TGTGCCAGCAGCGTAGATTCCGGGACAGGGGTTTACGAGCAGTACTTC.

This chain joins TRBV30 and TRBJ2-2; possible D gene TRBD2, 6 bases. V gave up 8 bases and J gave up 6 bases, with 16 bases separating them. Germline lookup yields CDR1 GTSNPN and CDR2 SVGIG (reference sequence). The CDR3 loop spans 13 amino acids. The CDR3: CAGERARAGELFF. The DNA for the CDR3 is TGTGCCGGGGAGCGGGCCCGCGCCGGGGAGCTGTTTTTT.